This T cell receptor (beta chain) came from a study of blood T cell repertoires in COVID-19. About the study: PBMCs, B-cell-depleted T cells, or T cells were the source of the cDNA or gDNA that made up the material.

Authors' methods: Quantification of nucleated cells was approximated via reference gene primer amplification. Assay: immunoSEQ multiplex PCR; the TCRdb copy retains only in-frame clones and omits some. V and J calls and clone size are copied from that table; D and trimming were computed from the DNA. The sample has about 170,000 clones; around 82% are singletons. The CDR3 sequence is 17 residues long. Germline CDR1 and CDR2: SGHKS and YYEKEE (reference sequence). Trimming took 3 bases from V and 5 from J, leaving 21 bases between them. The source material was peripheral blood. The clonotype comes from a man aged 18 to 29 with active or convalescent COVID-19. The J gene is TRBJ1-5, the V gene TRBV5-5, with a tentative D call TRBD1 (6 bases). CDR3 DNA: TGTGCCAGCAGCTCGCATTCCCAGGGGATAGATGATCAGCCCCAGCATTTT. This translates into CASSSHSQGIDDQPQHF.